One sample yielded the 5 T cell receptor beta chains listed below, sequenced in a study of OX40 agonist ivuxolimab in advanced cancers. The protocol was immunoSEQ multiplex PCR, while the TCRdb copy is restricted to in-frame clones and leaves out a portion. The data contain tens of thousands of clones, roughly 90% of them seen just once; the ten biggest clones take up approximately 0.8%. The sequenced sample was CD4+ or CD8+ T cells sorted from blood, obtained in a trial of the OX40 agonist ivuxolimab. These receptors all come from an adult with an advanced solid tumor such as melanoma, head and neck, liver or kidney cancer.

CDR3 region: CACGQGALEQYF. CDR3 nucleotides: TGTGCCTGCGGACAGGGGGCTCTGGAGCAGTACTTC. This chain joins TRBV28 and TRBJ2-7, with 11 bases fitting TRBD1. The CDR3 consists of 12 residues. Trimming removed 11 bases from V and 7 bases from J; junction bases left unmatched: 7. Germline V lookup: CDR1 MDHEN, CDR2 SYDVKM.

This clone occurred once. The chain is built from TRBV9 and TRBJ2-5, with TRBD2 matching over 11 bases. Germline V gives CDR1 SGDLS, CDR2 YYNGEE. There are 17 residues in the CDR3. The V segment lost 4 bases and the J segment 1 base; nucleotides outside the gene matches: 9. As DNA, the CDR3 is TGTGCCAGCAGCTTTTTAGCGGGAGGGCCGCCCCAAGAGACCCAGTACTTC. This gives the protein CASSFLAGGPPQETQYF.

The rearrangement uses TRBV28 and TRBJ2-7, with TRBD1 matching 11 bases. The germline CDR1 and CDR2 sequences are MDHEN and SYDVKM. This CDR3 is built from 14 residues. The V gene end was trimmed by 6 bases and the J gene end by 6 bases; junction bases not matched to a gene: 7. The CDR3 spells CASRSPGTGGEQYF. CDR3 nucleotide sequence: TGTGCCAGCAGAAGCCCCGGGACAGGGGGCGAGCAGTACTTC.

This chain links TRBV7-8 with TRBJ1-4; D ambiguous. Germline CDR1 and CDR2: SGHVS and FQNEAQ. The CDR3 is 13 residues long. The V end was cut by 3 bases, the J end by 6 bases, with 8 bases between. The CDR3 sequence: CASSFTQDEKLFF. The CDR3 DNA is TGTGCCAGCAGCTTTACGCAGGATGAAAAACTGTTTTTT.

CDR3 in DNA: TGTGCCAGCAGTTTGACAGACTCCCTCTACGAGCAGTACTTC. Protein product: CASSLTDSLYEQYF. The chain links TRBV28 to TRBJ2-7; D might be TRBD1 (5 bases). Trimming left V 3 bases short and J 3 bases short, with 12 bases between. This CDR3 has 14 residues. CDR1 is MDHEN, CDR2 SYDVKM, per germline.